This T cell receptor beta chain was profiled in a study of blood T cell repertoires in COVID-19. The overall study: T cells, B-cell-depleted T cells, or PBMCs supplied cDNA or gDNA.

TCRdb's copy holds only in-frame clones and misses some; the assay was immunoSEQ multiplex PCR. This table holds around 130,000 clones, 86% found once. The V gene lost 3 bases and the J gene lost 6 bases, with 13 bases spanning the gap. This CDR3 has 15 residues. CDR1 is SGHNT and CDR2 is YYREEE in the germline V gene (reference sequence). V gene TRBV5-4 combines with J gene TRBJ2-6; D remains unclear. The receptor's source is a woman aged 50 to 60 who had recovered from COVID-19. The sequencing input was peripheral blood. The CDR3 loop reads CASSSRLVEANVLTF. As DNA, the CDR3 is TGTGCCAGCAGCTCACGCTTAGTCGAGGCCAACGTCCTGACTTTC.